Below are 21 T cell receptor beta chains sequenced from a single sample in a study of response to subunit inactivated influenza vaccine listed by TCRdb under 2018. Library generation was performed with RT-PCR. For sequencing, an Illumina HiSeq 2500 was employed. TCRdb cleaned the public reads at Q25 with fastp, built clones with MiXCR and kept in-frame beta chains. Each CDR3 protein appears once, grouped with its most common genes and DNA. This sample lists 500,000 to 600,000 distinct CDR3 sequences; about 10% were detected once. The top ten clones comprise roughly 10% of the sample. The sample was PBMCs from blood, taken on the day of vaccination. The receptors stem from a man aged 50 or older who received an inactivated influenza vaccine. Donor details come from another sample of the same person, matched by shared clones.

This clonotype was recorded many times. The DNA of the CDR3 is TGCAGCGTTGCTACCGGGACAGGGGGTACCGGGGAGCTGTTTTTT. Residues: CSVATGTGGTGELFF. The chain joins TRBV29-1 to TRBJ2-2, with 11 nucleotides matching TRBD1. The CDR3 loop spans 15 amino acids. J lost 5 bases, V lost 4 bases, and 6 bases had no gene match. CDR1 is SQVTM, CDR2 ANQGSEA, per germline.

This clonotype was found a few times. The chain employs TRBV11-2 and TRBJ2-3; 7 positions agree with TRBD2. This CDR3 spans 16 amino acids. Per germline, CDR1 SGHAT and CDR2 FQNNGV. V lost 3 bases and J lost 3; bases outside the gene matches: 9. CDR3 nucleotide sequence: TGTGCCAGCAGCTTGGCTAGCGGTACCACGACAGATACGCAGTATTTT. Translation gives CASSLASGTTTDTQYF.

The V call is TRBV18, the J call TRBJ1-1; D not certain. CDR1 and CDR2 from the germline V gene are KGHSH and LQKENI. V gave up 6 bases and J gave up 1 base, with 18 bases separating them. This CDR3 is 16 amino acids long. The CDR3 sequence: CASSLAPGGRNTEAFF. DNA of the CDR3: TGTGCCAGCTCCTTAGCACCGGGAGGGAGGAACACTGAAGCTTTCTTT.

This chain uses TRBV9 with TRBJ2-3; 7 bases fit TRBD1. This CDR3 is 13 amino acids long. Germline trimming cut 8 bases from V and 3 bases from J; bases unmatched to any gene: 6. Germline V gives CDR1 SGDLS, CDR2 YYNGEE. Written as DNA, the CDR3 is TGTGCCAGTGGGACAGACCCAACAGATACGCAGTATTTT. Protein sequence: CASGTDPTDTQYF. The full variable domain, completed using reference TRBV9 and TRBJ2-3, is DSGVTQTPKHLITATGQRVTLRCSPRSGDLSVYWYQQSLDQGLQFLIQYYNGEERAKGNILERFSAQQFPDLHSELNLSSLELGDSALYFCASGTDPTDTQYFGPGTRLTVL.

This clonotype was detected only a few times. The CDR3 bases are TGTGCCAGCAGCTTTGGACTAGCGGGGGCGACGTACCAAGAGACCCAGTACTTC. It is translated as CASSFGLAGATYQETQYF. The chain carries TRBV11-2 and TRBJ2-5; 13 bases are a match to TRBD2. The J segment lost 0 bases and the V segment lost 3 bases, leaving 7 bases of the junction unmatched. Germline CDR1 is SGHAT and CDR2 is FQNNGV. This CDR3 region has 18 residues.

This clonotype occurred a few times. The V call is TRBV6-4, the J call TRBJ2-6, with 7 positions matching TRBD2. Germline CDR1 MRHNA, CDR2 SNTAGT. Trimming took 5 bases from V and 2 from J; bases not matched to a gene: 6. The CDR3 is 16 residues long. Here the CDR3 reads CASSPTGGTGANVLTF. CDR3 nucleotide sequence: TGTGCCAGCAGTCCGACGGGAGGTACTGGGGCCAACGTCCTGACTTTC.

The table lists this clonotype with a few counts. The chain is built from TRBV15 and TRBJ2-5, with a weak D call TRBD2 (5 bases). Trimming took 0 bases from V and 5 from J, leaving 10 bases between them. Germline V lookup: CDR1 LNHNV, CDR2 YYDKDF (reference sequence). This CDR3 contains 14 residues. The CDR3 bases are TGTGCCACCAGCAGAGATCCGAGAGGGGAGACCCAGTACTTC. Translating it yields CATSRDPRGETQYF.

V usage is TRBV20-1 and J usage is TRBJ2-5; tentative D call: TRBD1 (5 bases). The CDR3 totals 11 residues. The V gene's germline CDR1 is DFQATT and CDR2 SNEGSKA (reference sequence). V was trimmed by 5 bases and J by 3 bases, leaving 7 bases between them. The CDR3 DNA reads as TGCAGTGCTCTCAGGGAAGAGACCCAGTACTTC. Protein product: CSALREETQYF.

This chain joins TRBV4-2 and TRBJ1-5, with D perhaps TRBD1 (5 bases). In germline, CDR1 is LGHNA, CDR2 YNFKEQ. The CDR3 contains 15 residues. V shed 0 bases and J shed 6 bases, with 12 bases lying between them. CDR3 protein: CASSQDPAGSQPQHF. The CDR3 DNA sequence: TGTGCCAGCAGCCAAGATCCGGCAGGGTCTCAGCCCCAGCATTTT.

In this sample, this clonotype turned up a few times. The CDR3 DNA reads as TGCGCCAGCAAAGGTACGACAGGCACCCTCCTAACTATCGGCTACACCTTC. It translates to CASKGTTGTLLTIGYTF. The V gene is TRBV10-2, the J gene TRBJ1-2, with D maybe TRBD1 (6 bases). Germline V gene sequence: CDR1 WSHSY, CDR2 SAAADI. The CDR3 sequence is 17 residues long. Trimming removed 7 bases at V and 8 bases at J, with 29 bases between.

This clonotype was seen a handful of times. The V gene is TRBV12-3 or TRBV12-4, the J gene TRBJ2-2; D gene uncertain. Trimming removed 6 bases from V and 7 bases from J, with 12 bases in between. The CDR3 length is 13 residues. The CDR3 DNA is TGTGCCAGCAGAATTGAGGTGATCGGGGAGCTGTTTTTT. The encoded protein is CASRIEVIGELFF.

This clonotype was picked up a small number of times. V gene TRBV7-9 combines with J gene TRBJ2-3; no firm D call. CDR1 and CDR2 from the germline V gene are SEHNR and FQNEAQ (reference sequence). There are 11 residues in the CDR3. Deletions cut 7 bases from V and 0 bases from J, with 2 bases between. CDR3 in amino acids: CASTSTDTQYF. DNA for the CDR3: TGTGCCAGCACCAGCACAGATACGCAGTATTTT.

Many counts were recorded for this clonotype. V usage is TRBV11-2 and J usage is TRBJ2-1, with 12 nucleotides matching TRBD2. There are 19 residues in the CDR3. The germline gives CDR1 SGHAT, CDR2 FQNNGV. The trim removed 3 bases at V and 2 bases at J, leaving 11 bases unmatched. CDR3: CASSLTSGSNVPTYNEQFF. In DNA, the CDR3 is TGTGCCAGCAGCTTGACTAGCGGGAGTAACGTACCCACCTACAATGAGCAGTTCTTC.

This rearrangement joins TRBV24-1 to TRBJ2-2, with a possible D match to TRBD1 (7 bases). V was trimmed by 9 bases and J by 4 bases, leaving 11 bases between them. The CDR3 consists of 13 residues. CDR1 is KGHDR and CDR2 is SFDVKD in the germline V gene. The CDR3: CATQGGFTGELFF. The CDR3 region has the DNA TGTGCCACCCAGGGGGGCTTCACCGGGGAGCTGTTTTTT.

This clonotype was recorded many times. The CDR3 is CSARDPREGGETQYF. In DNA form, the CDR3 reads TGCAGTGCTAGAGATCCGCGGGAGGGCGGAGAGACCCAGTACTTC. The chain combines TRBV20-1 with TRBJ2-5, with 9 positions matching TRBD2. V shed 0 bases, J shed 4 bases, and the junction held 6 bases outside the gene matches. The CDR3 sequence is 15 residues long. Germline CDR1 and CDR2: DFQATT and SNEGSKA (reference sequence).

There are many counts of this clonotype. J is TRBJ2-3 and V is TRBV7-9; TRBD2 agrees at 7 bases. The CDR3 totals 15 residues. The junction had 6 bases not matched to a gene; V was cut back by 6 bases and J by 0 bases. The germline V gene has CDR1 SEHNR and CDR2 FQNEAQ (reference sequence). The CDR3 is CASSLVSGSTDTQYF. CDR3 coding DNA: TGTGCCAGCAGTTTGGTTAGCGGGAGCACAGATACGCAGTATTTT.

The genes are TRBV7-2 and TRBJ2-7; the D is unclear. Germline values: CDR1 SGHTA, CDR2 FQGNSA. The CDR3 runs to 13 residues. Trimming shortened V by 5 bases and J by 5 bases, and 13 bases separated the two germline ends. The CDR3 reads CASSIQDRDEQYF. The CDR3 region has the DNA TGTGCCAGCAGCATCCAGGACCGAGACGAGCAGTACTTC. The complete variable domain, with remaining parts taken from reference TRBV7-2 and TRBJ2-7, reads GAGVSQSPSNKVTEKGKDVELRCDPISGHTALYWYRQSLGQGLEFLIYFQGNSAPDKSGLPSDRFSAERTGGSVSTLTIQRTQQEDSAVYLCASSIQDRDEQYFGPGTRLTVT.

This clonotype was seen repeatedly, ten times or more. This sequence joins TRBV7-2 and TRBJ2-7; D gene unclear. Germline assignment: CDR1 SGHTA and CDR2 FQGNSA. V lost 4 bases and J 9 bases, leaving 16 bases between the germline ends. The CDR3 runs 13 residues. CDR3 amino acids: CASSSVSAGGQYF. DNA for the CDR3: TGTGCCAGCAGCTCTGTGTCGGCCGGTGGGCAGTACTTC.

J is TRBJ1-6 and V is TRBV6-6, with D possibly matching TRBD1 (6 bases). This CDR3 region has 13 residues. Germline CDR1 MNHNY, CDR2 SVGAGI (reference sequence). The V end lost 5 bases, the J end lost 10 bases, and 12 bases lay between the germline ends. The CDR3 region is CASSPNRDSPLHF. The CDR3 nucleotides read TGTGCCAGCAGTCCCAACAGGGACTCACCCCTCCACTTT.

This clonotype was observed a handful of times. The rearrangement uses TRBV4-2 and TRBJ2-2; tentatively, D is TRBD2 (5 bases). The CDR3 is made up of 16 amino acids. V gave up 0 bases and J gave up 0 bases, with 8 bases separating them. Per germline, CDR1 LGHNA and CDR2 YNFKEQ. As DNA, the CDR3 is TGTGCCAGCAGCCAAGAGGTGGGAGCGAACACCGGGGAGCTGTTTTTT. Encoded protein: CASSQEVGANTGELFF.

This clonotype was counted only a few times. In DNA, the CDR3 is TGCGCCAGCCGCCCTCCGGGACAGGGCACGGCTGGCTACACCTTC. Its protein product is CASRPPGQGTAGYTF. The chain recombines TRBV4-1 with TRBJ1-2, with 9 bases matching TRBD1. Germline lookup yields CDR1 MGHRA and CDR2 YSYEKL. This CDR3 has 15 residues. Trimming took 8 bases from V and 7 from J; bases not matched to a gene: 14.